This T cell receptor beta chain was found in a study of cytomegalovirus exposure and HLA in healthy donors. Study-wide background: The 120 or so validation repertoires were reported in a later analysis to have been generated on the same platform as the roughly 630 first-cohort repertoires.

The study's findings and limits: Cytomegalovirus status was reportedly diagnosed by the classifier with high sensitivity and specificity. The dataset shows that most TCR sequences were rare, while some public TCRs occurred in many donors.

V lost 3 bases to trimming and J lost 7 bases, with 21 bases between them. Germline-derived CDR1 and CDR2 are LNHDA and SQIVND (reference sequence). The CDR3 extends over 16 amino acids. As regards this clone: Its antigen is unknown.

The method was immunoSEQ multiplex PCR; TCRdb's version includes in-frame clones alone and lacks a portion of them. The sample lists about 200,000 clones, less than 85% occurring once. The chain is built from TRBV19 and TRBJ2-5; D is perhaps TRBD2 (6 bases). The sequence was collected from a woman aged 18-29 years in good health and CMV-seronegative. The sequencing input was PBMCs. CDR3 nucleotide sequence: TGTGCCAGTAGTATCGCGGCGGGGCAGGGCATAACGACCCAGTACTTC. Translation gives CASSIAAGQGITTQYF.